This TCR beta chain was obtained from a study of naive and memory T cell subsets. Study-level results: Over 95% of naive TCR sequences appeared only once, unlike memory subsets. Each distinct alpha or beta sequence counts as one clonotype.

Sorting gates: effector memory CD45RA-CD27-, EMRA CD45RA+CD27-. The beta constant-region primer was an equimolar mix of two oligonucleotides covering TRBC1 and TRBC2. TCRdb itself ran the UMI-ligation and nested PCR reads through MiXCR, one entry per CDR3 protein. The repertoire holds some 28,000 distinct CDR3 sequences, with about 10% as singletons. To note about this clonotype: Its matching antigen is unknown.

Germline CDR1 reads MDHEN; CDR2 reads SYDVKM. Unmatched junction bases numbered 7, after V lost 4 bases and J lost 6 bases. The CDR3 extends over 15 amino acids. The receptor's source is a human donor in good health. The chain carries TRBV28 and TRBJ2-1, with 9 bases aligning to TRBD2. The material sequenced was effector memory CD4+ T cells from blood. Subset described: effector memory, CD45RA- CD27-. The CDR3 coding sequence is TGTGCCAGCAGTTCTCCGGGACTAGCCACCAATGAGCAGTTCTTC. Amino acids: CASSSPGLATNEQFF.